The 8 T cell receptor beta chains reported below all come from one sample, sequenced in a study of T cell responses to AZD1222 COVID-19 vaccine. Repertoires were generated with immunoSEQ multiplex PCR, while TCRdb's copy carries only in-frame clones and drops some. The data contain some 130,000 clones, approximately 90% of them singletons. The starting material was peripheral blood, obtained on day 0 of AZD1222 vaccination. These receptors were obtained from an adult in good health.

This chain links TRBV19 with TRBJ1-1, with D perhaps TRBD1 (6 bases). The CDR3 runs to 18 residues. Germline loops: CDR1 LNHDA, CDR2 SQIVND (reference sequence). V was shortened by 4 bases and J by 0 bases, with 21 bases between the two germline ends. CDR3 residues: CASSTRTAGGLMNTEAFF. For the CDR3, the DNA is TGTGCCAGTAGTACCCGGACAGCCGGTGGGCTCATGAACACTGAAGCTTTCTTT.

The CDR3 spells CASALLAGGRSDTQYF. CDR3 in DNA: TGTGCCAGCGCCCTCTTAGCGGGGGGTCGGTCAGATACGCAGTATTTT. The genes are TRBV27 and TRBJ2-3, with TRBD2 identical over 10 bases. V dropped 8 bases and J dropped 4; count of bases not matched to a gene: 12. Germline V lookup: CDR1 MNHEY, CDR2 SMNVEV (reference sequence). This CDR3 is built from 16 residues.

This chain joins TRBV9 and TRBJ2-2, with 14 positions matching TRBD2. The V segment lost 4 bases and the J segment 1 base; nucleotides outside the gene matches: 9. The CDR3 is made up of 19 amino acids. Germline lookup yields CDR1 SGDLS and CDR2 YYNGEE. The CDR3 loop is CASSPAGTSGGLNTGELFF. The CDR3 DNA follows: TGTGCCAGCAGCCCGGCCGGGACTAGCGGGGGCCTGAACACCGGGGAGCTGTTTTTT.

The genes are TRBV28 and TRBJ2-5, with 10 bases lining up with TRBD2. This CDR3 is 14 amino acids long. Per germline, CDR1 MDHEN and CDR2 SYDVKM. V shed 8 bases, J shed 7 bases, and the junction held 10 bases outside the gene matches. CDR3 loop: CASGPGLAVGTQYF. CDR3 in DNA: TGTGCCAGCGGCCCTGGACTAGCGGTGGGGACCCAGTACTTC.

Details on this clone: Additional DNA sequences in this sample encode the identical CDR3. The V gene is TRBV18, the J gene TRBJ2-7; D may be TRBD2 (5 bases). V lost 3 bases and J lost 3, with 9 bases in between. The CDR3 is 13 amino acids. Germline V gene data show CDR1 as KGHSH and CDR2 as LQKENI. The CDR3 sequence is CASSPPGGYEQYF. The CDR3 bases are TGTGCCAGCTCACCTCCAGGAGGCTACGAGCAGTACTTC.

The chain has TRBV5-1 and TRBJ1-1; 7 bases agree with TRBD1. This CDR3 has 15 residues. Germline CDR1 is SGHRS and CDR2 is YFSETQ. The junction had 12 bases not matched to a gene; V was cut back by 4 bases and J by 6 bases. The CDR3 bases are TGCGCCAGCAGCCCGGAGACAGGGAGGTTAGCTGAAGCTTTCTTT. This sequence encodes CASSPETGRLAEAFF.

The chain combines TRBV19 with TRBJ2-1, with a possible D match to TRBD2 (5 bases). V was pared by 1 base and J by 0 bases, with 7 bases between. Looked up from germline, CDR1 is LNHDA and CDR2 is SQIVND (reference sequence). This CDR3 region has 15 residues. CDR3 sequence: CASSIGRGSYNEQFF. CDR3 DNA: TGTGCCAGTAGTATAGGTCGGGGCTCCTACAATGAGCAGTTCTTC.

The chain has TRBV18 and TRBJ2-3; a weak D match, TRBD1 (5 bases). Trimming stripped 6 bases from V and 4 bases from J, with 8 bases between. The CDR3 has 12 residues. Germline CDR1 and CDR2: KGHSH and LQKENI. In DNA form, the CDR3 reads TGTGCCAGCTCGACAGTTTCAGATACGCAGTATTTT. The encoded protein is CASSTVSDTQYF.